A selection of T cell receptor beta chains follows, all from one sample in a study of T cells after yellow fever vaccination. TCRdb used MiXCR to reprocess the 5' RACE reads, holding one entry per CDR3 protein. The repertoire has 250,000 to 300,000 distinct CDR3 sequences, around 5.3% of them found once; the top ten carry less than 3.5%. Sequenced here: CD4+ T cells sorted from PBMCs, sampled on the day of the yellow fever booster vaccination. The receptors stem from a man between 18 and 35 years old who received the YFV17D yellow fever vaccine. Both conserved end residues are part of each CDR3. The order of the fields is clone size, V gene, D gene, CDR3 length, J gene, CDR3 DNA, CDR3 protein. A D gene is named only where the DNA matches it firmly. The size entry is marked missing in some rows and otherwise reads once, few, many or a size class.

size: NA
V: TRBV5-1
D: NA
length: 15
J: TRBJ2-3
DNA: TGCGCCAGCAGCTTGGTGGCGACTCACACAGATACGCAGTATTTT
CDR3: CASSLVATHTDTQYF

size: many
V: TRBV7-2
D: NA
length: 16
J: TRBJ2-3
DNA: TGTGCCAGCAGCTTAGCGGCGGGGCCGTCATGGGATACGCAGTATTTT
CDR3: CASSLAAGPSWDTQYF

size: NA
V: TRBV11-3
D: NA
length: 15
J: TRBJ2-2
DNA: TGTGCCAGCAGCCCCGGGACATCGGACACCGGGGAGCTGTTTTTT
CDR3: CASSPGTSDTGELFF

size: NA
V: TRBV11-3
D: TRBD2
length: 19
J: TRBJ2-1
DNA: TGTGCCAGCAGCTTAGTAGTGGGACTAGCGGGGGCCGAGGAGAATGAGCAGTTCTTC
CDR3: CASSLVVGLAGAEENEQFF

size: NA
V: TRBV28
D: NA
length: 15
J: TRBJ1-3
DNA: TGTGCCAGCAGTCGGGCGGCCACCTCTGGAAACACCATATATTTT
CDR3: CASSRAATSGNTIYF

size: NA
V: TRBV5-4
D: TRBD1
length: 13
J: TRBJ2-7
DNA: TGTGCCAGCAGACGACAGGGGGTTTACGAGCAGTACTTC
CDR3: CASRRQGVYEQYF

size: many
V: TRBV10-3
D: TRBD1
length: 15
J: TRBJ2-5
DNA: TGTGCCATCAGTGGGGGGGACAGGGGGAGAGAGACCCAGTACTTC
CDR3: CAISGGDRGRETQYF

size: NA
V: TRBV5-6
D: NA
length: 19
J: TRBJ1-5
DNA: TGTGCCAGCAGCTTGGGCCCCGGGACCGAGCTTTATAGCAATCAGCCCCAGCATTTT
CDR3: CASSLGPGTELYSNQPQHF

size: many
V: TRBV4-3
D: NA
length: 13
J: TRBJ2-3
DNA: TGCGCCAGCAGCCAGGGCTATTTTGATACGCAGTATTTT
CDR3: CASSQGYFDTQYF

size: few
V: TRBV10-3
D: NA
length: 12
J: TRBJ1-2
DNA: TGTGCCATCAGTGAGTCGCAATATGGCTACACCTTC
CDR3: CAISESQYGYTF

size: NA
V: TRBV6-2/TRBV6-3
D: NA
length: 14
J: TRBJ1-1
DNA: TGTGCCAGCAGACGGGGGGGTGTGAACACTGAAGCTTTCTTT
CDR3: CASRRGGVNTEAFF

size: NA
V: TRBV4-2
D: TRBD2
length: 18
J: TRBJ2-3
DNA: TGTGCCAGCAGCCAAGTGCAGCGTGGGACTAGCGGCACAGATACGCAGTATTTT
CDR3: CASSQVQRGTSGTDTQYF

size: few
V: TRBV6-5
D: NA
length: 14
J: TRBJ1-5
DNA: TGTGCCAGCAGTCTACAGGGTCTCAATCAGCCCCAGCATTTT
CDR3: CASSLQGLNQPQHF